The clone carrying this T cell receptor beta chain was seen just once. This sample is part of a study of shared clonotypes between healthy human individuals. Profiled with immunoSEQ multiplex PCR; TCRdb holds only in-frame clones, not every one. Of 1,400,000 or so clones listed, 98% are singletons. The CDR3 has 15 amino acids. The germline gives CDR1 SGHKS, CDR2 YYEKEE (reference sequence). Trimming cost V 3 bases and J 4 bases; bases outside gene matches: 2. The chain has TRBV5-5 and TRBJ2-1, with 12 positions matching TRBD2. The receptor was isolated from a young man in good health. The sample was naive CD4+ T cells sorted from blood. Subset described: CD45RA+ positively selected. The CDR3 nucleotides are TGTGCCAGCAGCTGGACTAGCGGGGTATACAATGAGCAGTTCTTC. Translated, it gives CASSWTSGVYNEQFF.